Following are 31 T cell receptor beta chains from one sample sequenced in a study of T cells in Graves' hyperthyroidism and ophthalmopathy. RNA transcripts gave rise to amplified TCR beta CDR3 regions. Carried out on the TCR CDR3, a first-round RT-PCR used the HTBI primer set. TCRdb reanalysed the multiplex PCR reads using MiXCR and keeps one entry per CDR3 protein. The sample has around 350,000 distinct CDR3 sequences, roughly 17% seen once. Sequencing input: blood. These receptors all come from a woman aged 25 to 45 with Graves' hyperthyroidism that later progressed to Graves' ophthalmopathy.

The sample holds many counts of this clonotype. The rearrangement links TRBV6-1 to TRBJ1-2; TRBD1 is a possible D gene (6 bases). V was clipped by 6 bases and J by 6 bases, with 20 bases between them. This CDR3 is 15 amino acids long. Germline loops: CDR1 MNHNS, CDR2 SASEGT. CDR3 region: CASRGGRAGIDGYTF. CDR3 DNA sequence: TGTGCCAGCAGGGGGGGCAGGGCAGGGATTGATGGCTACACCTTC.

The chain has TRBV4-2 and TRBJ2-4; D assignment may be TRBD1 or TRBD2 (6 bases each). Per the germline V gene, CDR1 is LGHNA and CDR2 is YNFKEQ. The CDR3 has 15 amino acids. Trimming removed 3 bases at V and 4 bases at J, with 13 bases between. The CDR3 DNA follows: TGTGCCAGCAGCCAGGGCAGGGGAGGAAAAAACATTCAGTACTTC. Protein sequence: CASSQGRGGKNIQYF.

This clonotype was seen a handful of times. A much larger clone sits a single nucleotide away, making a read error possible. This rearrangement joins TRBV5-1 to TRBJ2-1, with 11 bases fitting TRBD2. Germline values: CDR1 SGHRS, CDR2 YFSETQ. The CDR3 is 17 residues long. The CDR3 DNA reads TGCGCCAGCAGCTTGGCGGGACTAGCGGAGTCCTACAATGATCAGTTCTTC. This gives the protein CASSLAGLAESYNDQFF.

This clonotype was recorded at least ten times. The J gene is TRBJ2-1, the V gene TRBV5-1, with 7 bases fitting TRBD2. This CDR3 has 14 amino acids. Germline trimming cut 1 base from V and 8 bases from J; bases unmatched to any gene: 6. The germline V gene has CDR1 SGHRS and CDR2 YFSETQ. In nucleotides, the CDR3 is TGCGCCAGCAGCTTGCTCCGACTAGCTGATGAGCAGTTCTTC. Protein: CASSLLRLADEQFF.

The V gene is TRBV20-1, the J gene TRBJ1-1; D is possibly TRBD1 (5 bases). The V gene lost 0 bases and the J gene lost 10 bases, with 12 bases spanning the gap. CDR3 length equals 12 residues. Germline lookup yields CDR1 DFQATT and CDR2 SNEGSKA (reference sequence). The CDR3 DNA reads as TGCAGTGCTAGAGATTATTCAGGGAGAGCTTTCTTT. Translated, it gives CSARDYSGRAFF.

This clonotype has a count of ten or more. This chain links TRBV5-1 with TRBJ2-7, with 8 bases lining up with TRBD2. This CDR3 spans 14 amino acids. The germline V gene encodes CDR1 SGHRS and CDR2 YFSETQ. With V trimmed by 4 bases and J by 2 bases, 5 bases remained unmatched. The CDR3 bases are TGCGCCAGCAGCACACTAGCGGATGCCTACGAGCAGTACTTC. This gives the protein CASSTLADAYEQYF.

This clonotype showed up just a few times. The rearrangement joins TRBV20-1 to TRBJ2-7; TRBD2 is a possible D gene (6 bases). Germline V gene sequence: CDR1 DFQATT, CDR2 SNEGSKA (reference sequence). The CDR3 is made up of 14 amino acids. The V end lost 0 bases, the J end lost 5 bases, and 14 bases lay between the germline ends. The CDR3 loop is CSARDFKGTHEQYF. CDR3 in DNA: TGCAGTGCTAGAGATTTCAAGGGGACTCACGAGCAGTACTTC.

This chain links TRBV5-4 with TRBJ1-2; 11 bases map to TRBD1. In germline, CDR1 is SGHNT, CDR2 YYREEE (reference sequence). The CDR3 consists of 14 residues. With 4 bases clipped from V and 6 bases from J, the junction kept 5 bases outside the gene matches. CDR3 amino acids: CASSADRGLDGYTF. The CDR3 bases are TGTGCCAGCAGCGCGGACAGGGGGCTCGATGGCTACACCTTC.

This clonotype was found a few times. Its ends do not fully match the called genes, so a read error is possible. The V gene is TRBV5-1, the J gene TRBJ1-2; 11 bases agree with TRBD1. Germline V CDR1 and CDR2: SGHRS, YFSETQ. The CDR3 spans 14 residues. CDR3 in DNA: TGCGCCAACAGCCGGACAGGGGGCAACTATGGCTACACCTTC. Residues: CANSRTGGNYGYTF.

This clonotype has ten or more counts. The chain uses TRBV6-1 and TRBJ2-3; 7 bases align to TRBD2. Germline CDR1 MNHNS, CDR2 SASEGT. CDR3 size: 16 residues. J gave up 4 bases and V 5 bases, and 12 bases lay outside the gene matches. CDR3 protein: CASSSAGLSAPDTQYF. CDR3 bases: TGTGCCAGCAGTTCAGCGGGGCTTTCCGCCCCAGATACGCAGTATTTT.

The CDR3 DNA reads TGTGCCAGCAGGGCCCCGGGGGGGCGGGACGAGCAGTACTTC. It is translated as CASRAPGGRDEQYF. This chain connects TRBV6-1 to TRBJ2-7; 8 bases are shared with TRBD2. CDR3 size: 14 residues. Looked up from germline, CDR1 is MNHNS and CDR2 is SASEGT. Trimming at V came to 6 bases and at J to 5 bases, leaving 9 bases not matched to a gene.

The chain is built from TRBV11-2 and TRBJ1-1, with a possible D match to TRBD1 (6 bases). The CDR3 extends over 13 amino acids. Per germline, CDR1 SGHAT and CDR2 FQNNGV. V lost 5 bases, J lost 3 bases, and 10 bases lay in between. CDR3 sequence (DNA): TGTGCCAGCAGCGCACAGGGCGACACTGAAGCTTTCTTT. Its protein is CASSAQGDTEAFF.

This chain joins TRBV7-9 and TRBJ2-7; TRBD1 might be the D (5 bases). Per the germline V gene, CDR1 is SEHNR and CDR2 is FQNEAQ (reference sequence). This CDR3 region has 16 residues. The V end was cut by 1 base, the J end by 3 bases, with 16 bases between. The CDR3: CASSLGSQGSLYEQYF. The DNA for the CDR3 is TGTGCCAGCAGCTTAGGTTCGCAGGGTTCTCTCTACGAGCAGTACTTC. The full variable domain, its missing parts supplied by reference TRBV7-9 and TRBJ2-7, is DTGVSQNPRHKITKRGQNVTFRCDPISEHNRLYWYRQTLGQGPEFLTYFQNEAQLEKSRLLSDRFSAERPKGSFSTLEIQRTEQGDSAMYLCASSLGSQGSLYEQYFGPGTRLTVT.

V usage is TRBV7-9 and J usage is TRBJ1-2; TRBD1 aligns across 8 bases. This CDR3 has 14 residues. Germline lookup yields CDR1 SEHNR and CDR2 FQNEAQ (reference sequence). V dropped 2 bases and J dropped 6; count of bases not matched to a gene: 5. CDR3 in DNA: TGTGCCAGCAGCTTACTAGGACAGGGCGATGGCTACACCTTC. The encoded protein is CASSLLGQGDGYTF.

The chain carries TRBV19 and TRBJ1-3; tentatively, D is TRBD1 (5 bases). V was trimmed by 7 bases and J by 6 bases, leaving 13 bases between them. The CDR3 length is 13 residues. The germline V gene encodes CDR1 LNHDA and CDR2 SQIVND (reference sequence). DNA of the CDR3: TGTGCCAGTAAGGATCCAGGGAAAAACACCATATATTTT. Translation gives CASKDPGKNTIYF.

The chain is built from TRBV6-5 and TRBJ2-3; a weak D match, TRBD1 (6 bases). This CDR3 region has 18 residues. Germline assignment: CDR1 MNHEY and CDR2 SVGAGI. V was cut by 0 bases and J by 7 bases, with 23 bases left in between. Here the CDR3 reads CASSYSRPTGLKRNTQYF. DNA for the CDR3: TGTGCCAGCAGTTACTCGAGGCCGACAGGACTTAAACGAAATACGCAGTATTTT.

The CDR3 DNA follows: TGTGCCAGCAGCGTATCCGGGACAGGGTTCTACAATGAGCAGTTCTTC. Its translation is CASSVSGTGFYNEQFF. The rearrangement uses TRBV5-5 and TRBJ2-1, with 9 positions matching TRBD1. Germline trimming cut 4 bases from V and 3 bases from J; bases unmatched to any gene: 8. This CDR3 is built from 16 residues. CDR1 and CDR2 from the germline V gene are SGHKS and YYEKEE (reference sequence).

Many counts were recorded for this clonotype. This rearrangement joins TRBV12-3 or TRBV12-4 to TRBJ1-5; 10 bases are shared with TRBD1. The CDR3 spans 16 residues. The V gene end was trimmed by 5 bases and the J gene end by 2 bases; junction bases not matched to a gene: 6. The CDR3, as DNA: TGTGCCAGCAGTCGAGGGACAGGGGCTGGCAATCAGCCCCAGCATTTT. Its protein is CASSRGTGAGNQPQHF.

The chain joins TRBV19 to TRBJ1-2, with D possibly being TRBD1 (6 bases). The ends were cut back, 4 bases at V and 2 bases at J, with 8 bases in the middle. The CDR3 runs to 13 residues. Germline-derived CDR1 and CDR2 are LNHDA and SQIVND (reference sequence). The CDR3 DNA is TGTGCCAGTAGTAATACAGGGAACTATGGCTACACCTTC. It yields the protein CASSNTGNYGYTF.

This clonotype occurred a few times. The V gene is TRBV11-2, the J gene TRBJ2-2, with a possible D match to TRBD1 (6 bases). The germline gives CDR1 SGHAT, CDR2 FQNNGV. This CDR3 has 14 residues. V lost 5 bases and J 6 bases, leaving 13 bases between the germline ends. The CDR3 region is CASSTYRVPGELFF. DNA of the CDR3: TGTGCCAGCAGCACCTACAGGGTTCCCGGGGAGCTGTTTTTT. Full variable domain (outside the CDR3, taken from reference TRBV11-2 and TRBJ2-2): EAGVAQSPRYKIIEKRQSVAFWCNPISGHATLYWYQQILGQGPKLLIQFQNNGVVDDSQLPKDRFSAERLKGVDSTLKIQPAKLEDSAVYLCASSTYRVPGELFFGEGSRLTVL.

There are many counts of this clonotype. The chain is built from TRBV18 and TRBJ1-2; 10 bases align to TRBD1. The CDR3 is made up of 13 amino acids. Germline CDR1 reads KGHSH; CDR2 reads LQKENI. V lost 6 bases and J lost 4; bases outside the gene matches: 2. The CDR3 reads CASSGDRGYGYTF. As DNA, the CDR3 is TGTGCCAGCTCGGGGGACAGGGGCTATGGCTACACCTTC.

This chain joins TRBV10-1 and TRBJ1-2; D ambiguous. CDR3 length: 17 amino acids. Germline-derived CDR1 and CDR2 are WNHNN and SYGVQD (reference sequence). Trimming pared 6 bases from V and 4 bases from J, leaving 24 bases between. This chain's CDR3 is CASSPDPGPRLGYGYTF. Written as DNA, the CDR3 is TGCGCCAGCAGCCCGGATCCCGGGCCCCGACTAGGCTATGGCTACACCTTC.

This clonotype was observed a handful of times. V is TRBV5-1 and J is TRBJ2-7, with TRBD2 identical over 7 bases. Germline CDR1 reads SGHRS; CDR2 reads YFSETQ. V was pared by 0 bases and J by 2 bases, with 5 bases of the junction left unmatched. The CDR3 is 15 amino acids. In nucleotides, the CDR3 is TGCGCCAGCAGCTTGGGGGGGAGGGTAACCTACGAGCAGTACTTC. Protein sequence: CASSLGGRVTYEQYF.

This clonotype occurred many times. V is TRBV2 and J is TRBJ2-7; TRBD1 agrees at 8 bases. Per germline, CDR1 SNHLY and CDR2 FYNNEI. This CDR3 comprises 15 residues. Germline trimming cut 5 bases from V and 2 bases from J; bases unmatched to any gene: 8. This CDR3 is CASSPRDRWPYEQYF. The CDR3 DNA sequence: TGTGCCAGCAGTCCCAGGGACAGGTGGCCCTACGAGCAGTACTTC.

This clonotype came up many times. The rearrangement joins TRBV2 to TRBJ2-2, with TRBD2 matching over 7 bases. Germline CDR1 SNHLY, CDR2 FYNNEI. This CDR3 has 13 residues. With V trimmed by 7 bases and J by 5 bases, 4 bases remained unmatched. The CDR3, as DNA: TGTGCCAGCAACCCCGGGGGGACCGGGGAGCTGTTTTTT. Protein sequence: CASNPGGTGELFF.

The chain uses TRBV5-5 and TRBJ1-1; D is uncertain. The CDR3 consists of 19 residues. CDR1 is SGHKS, CDR2 YYEKEE, per germline (reference sequence). Trimming removed 2 bases at V and 1 base at J, with 24 bases between. The CDR3 sequence is CASSFGRLGNNLGNTEAFF. The CDR3 nucleotides read TGTGCCAGCAGCTTTGGCAGATTAGGAAACAACCTTGGGAACACTGAAGCTTTCTTT.

The rearrangement joins TRBV30 to TRBJ2-7; 8 nucleotides agree with TRBD1. V was pared by 3 bases and J by 4 bases, with 8 bases of the junction left unmatched. The CDR3 has 14 amino acids. Germline values: CDR1 GTSNPN, CDR2 SVGIG (reference sequence). The CDR3 DNA follows: TGTGCCTGGAGAGAGTACAGGGGGAAATACGAGCAGTACTTC. Its translation: CAWREYRGKYEQYF.

This clonotype was seen many times. The gene calls are TRBV6-5 and TRBJ2-7; 8 bases are a match to TRBD2. The CDR3 sequence is 15 residues long. Germline V gives CDR1 MNHEY, CDR2 SVGAGI. With 2 bases clipped from V and 7 bases from J, the junction kept 10 bases outside the gene matches. CDR3 sequence reads: CASSYEGIAGWEQYF. CDR3 bases: TGTGCCAGCAGTTACGAAGGGATAGCGGGATGGGAGCAGTACTTC.

This clonotype was found many times. The CDR3 protein is CASSNTGNGYTF. The DNA for the CDR3 is TGTGCCAGCAGCAATACAGGGAATGGCTACACCTTC. The gene calls are TRBV28 and TRBJ1-2, with a possible D match to TRBD1 (6 bases). The germline V gene encodes CDR1 MDHEN and CDR2 SYDVKM. The CDR3 totals 12 residues. V shed 6 bases and J shed 6 bases, with 11 bases lying between them.

This clonotype was found a few times. The rearrangement uses TRBV7-9 and TRBJ1-2, with D unresolved. The CDR3 length is 14 residues. The ends were cut back, 4 bases at V and 0 bases at J, with 9 bases in the middle. Per the germline V gene, CDR1 is SEHNR and CDR2 is FQNEAQ (reference sequence). CDR3 sequence: CASSSTGTNYGYTF. As DNA, the CDR3 is TGTGCCAGCAGCTCGACGGGAACTAACTATGGCTACACCTTC.

The genes are TRBV11-2 and TRBJ2-3; D not resolved. CDR1 is SGHAT, CDR2 FQNNGV, per germline. The CDR3 totals 15 residues. The V gene lost 1 base and the J gene lost 1 base, with 9 bases spanning the gap. In DNA form, the CDR3 reads TGTGCCAGCAGCTTAGTGGTTTACGGCACAGATACGCAGTATTTT. Protein: CASSLVVYGTDTQYF.